The present TCR beta chain was sequenced within a study of cytomegalovirus exposure and HLA in healthy donors (TCRdb year 2017). Describing the broader study: In an earlier analysis of roughly 500 of the donors, around 300 Gb of sequence data and 90 million to 120 million unique TCR beta sequences from roughly 190 million T cells were reported. Approximately 310 gigabases of sequencing data and approximately 85 million unique TCR sequences were included in an early release covering about 620 HLA-typed donors. The genetic ancestry cluster associated with self-reported Caucasian donors included roughly four fifths of the roughly 400 genotyped donors. The aim of the study was to test whether cataloging public T cell receptors could identify signatures of past pathogen exposure. The study profiled the T cell repertoires of some 610 subjects by immunosequencing and related them to cytomegalovirus serostatus. Besides the first cohort of roughly 700 subjects, a separate validation cohort made up of 120 different subjects was used. The study combined high-throughput TCR immunosequencing, statistical association of individual TCRs with disease status, and machine learning to predict cytomegalovirus infection status. In a later analysis, previously published TCR beta repertoires from several hundred donors were re-analyzed and high-resolution HLA genotyping was added so that TCR occurrence patterns could be studied. The later analysis used no new phenotypic data to find candidate immune exposures, relying instead on TCR beta sequences and their occurrence across donors. An earlier analysis of around 580 of the donors used high-throughput TCR beta sequencing to judge whether each TCR beta V gene segment behaved as functional or pseudogenic. Donor age, sex, ethnicity and CMV serostatus were collected together with the repertoire data. Genome-wide SNP genotypes for about 60% of the roughly 670 donors were used in a later genetic analysis, which treated that subset as a discovery cohort. All discovery cohort repertoires had been generated using a single sequencing platform. HLA typing included class I and class II loci at four-digit resolution. The number of typed donors differed by locus: about 620-640 for A, B, C, DRB1 and DQB1; roughly 510 for DQA1; 600 to 610 for DPA1; and about 450 for DPB1. A few DR-DQ haplotypes were handled as single units for association and clustering because linkage in the cohort was strong. Among over 350 genotyped donors of the cohort, an average of around 240,000 unique TCR beta nucleotide sequences were sequenced per donor, roughly 20% of them non-productive. What the authors observed across the whole study: Roughly uniform sequencing depth across donors was assumed in presence/absence analyses, although this assumption may not hold. CMV serostatus was the only immune exposure information available for the cohort. In both the original and validation cohorts, the classifier was reported to diagnose cytomegalovirus status with high specificity and sensitivity. A group of highly shared sequence variants was considered likely to be a technical artifact of the sequencing pipeline. According to the authors, the approach could potentially be generalized to other disease states and immunological phenotypes. Some IMGT-functional V segments, including TRBV6-2 and TRBV6-3, could not be told apart with the 87-base-pair reads, so those segments were excluded. A further reported finding was that TCR beta sequences accurately predicted the HLA-A and HLA-B alleles for most subjects in the first cohort. While some public TCRs were present in many individuals, most TCR sequences turned up only very rarely across donors. Broadly in line with IMGT annotations, most TCR beta V segments showed up in productive rearrangements about 87% or about 30% of the time in an earlier analysis of 587 of the donors. Because HLA typing was unavailable for some donors at each locus, only the typed subset was used in association tests. A later genetic analysis reported fewer N-insertions in productive TCRs among donors in an Asian-associated ancestry cluster than the roughly 670-donor mean. In a later analysis, most CMV-associated TCR beta chains were found to appear HLA-restricted, with HLA associations seemingly driven largely by CMV exposure. In a later analysis, about 17,000 TCR beta sequences were associated with specific HLA alleles at a false discovery rate of 0.05. A later genetic analysis associated a missense DCLRE1C variant with V-gene and J-gene trimming of TCR beta chains, and an independent cohort replicated the association. Linkage disequilibrium might explain the correlated functional status among segregating V segments, but an unknown experimental factor could not be excluded. Assigning TCR associations to individual alleles was difficult when HLA alleles, especially DR and DQ, strongly co-occurred. Because counts were too low, about 15 rarely observed V segments, including chromosome 9 orphons, were left out of the earlier analysis of about 500 of the donors. In a later analysis, the rate of TCR association differed among HLA loci, with DRB1 alleles having the most associated TCRs and HLA-C alleles having the fewest. In vitro tests confirmed that three of the cytomegalovirus-associated TCR beta chains recognize cytomegalovirus antigens. Several of the top co-occurrence clusters appeared to be linked to parvovirus B19, influenza, CMV and Epstein-Barr virus, according to a later analysis. Only TCR beta chains were sequenced in this cohort, and the absence of alpha or paired-chain data limited detectable features. A total of 150 to 200 TCR beta chains were listed by the study as associated with cytomegalovirus. A later analysis found that HLA-associated TCR beta chains were more clonally expanded and had lower generation probabilities than equally common non-associated chains.

As to this clone: The antigen it binds to is not known. No quality values exist for individual bases; no much larger clone is one base distant.

In total, approximately 610 healthy bone marrow donors made up the cohort. At the time of sampling, all cohort members were nominally healthy, though unrecorded immune exposures were likely present. The donor tested CMV seronegative, placing the donor among the roughly 350 seronegative members of the cohort. A peripheral blood sample was collected from each donor, and TCR beta sequencing was performed on peripheral blood mononuclear cells. Genomic DNA was extracted from the blood cell samples with the Qiagen DNeasy Blood Extraction Kit. The library was prepared using the immunoSEQ multiplex PCR assay. A mixture of 60 forward primers for TCR Vbeta segments and 13 reverse primers for TCR Jbeta segments was used in the multiplex PCR. Amplification of the CDR3 region of rearranged TCR beta genes was performed with a multiplex PCR assay on genomic DNA. Amplified TCR beta libraries were sequenced as 87-base-pair reads on the Illumina HiSeq System. The published analysis was carried out like this. Across the roughly 640 repertoires, a later analysis counted 80 million or so unique TCR beta chains, around 11 million of which were shared by at least two donors. Raw reads were error-corrected and collapsed into unique sequences with a nearest-neighbor algorithm that merged closely related sequences to remove PCR and sequencing errors. CDR3 sequences were aligned to IMGT reference sequences to assign V, D and J gene segments. For a sequence to be retained, at least a six-nucleotide match to both a V gene segment and a J gene segment was required. A rearrangement counted as productive if the CDR3 had no stop codons and remained in frame with V and J, and every other rearrangement counted as non-productive. Following IMGT convention, CDR3 was defined as the stretch from the second conserved V-encoded cysteine up to the conserved J-encoded phenylalanine. Sequences without an unambiguous match to a single V gene segment were excluded from the earlier analysis of 450 to 650 of the donors. In an earlier analysis of around 590 of the donors, a V segment was called functional when productive rearrangements were above 56.7%, and segregating when the standard deviation between donors exceeded 5%. A statistical classification framework was developed to diagnose cytomegalovirus status using the catalog of TCR beta chain sequences. V and J gene assignment, in a later analysis, came from comparing TCR nucleotide sequences with IMGT/GENE-DB human TR gene sequences. In a later analysis, CDR3 sequences and most-parsimonious VDJ recombination scenarios were assigned using the TCRdist pipeline. In a later analysis, each TCR beta chain was defined by its CDR3 amino acid sequence together with its V-gene family, and reads lacking a unique V-gene family were excluded. A later analysis removed 500 to 600 highly shared, low-generation-probability nucleotide sequences to deal with suspected cross-contamination and a sequencing artifact. In a later analysis, a clonal expansion index for each public chain was calculated from normalized within-repertoire ranks of inferred template counts. In a later analysis, generation probabilities were computed using a VDJ recombination model fitted to out-of-frame rearrangements, and the results were checked against IGoR. In a later analysis, hypergeometric tests were used to score TCR-TCR, TCR-HLA and TCR-CMV co-occurrence, with a repertoire-size bias correction applied to TCR pairs. A later analysis estimated false discovery rates by permuting HLA or CMV assignments 20 times. In a later analysis, co-occurring TCRs were grouped with DBSCAN, and TCRdist sequence similarity was added when clustering was performed within HLA-allele-positive subsets. Repertoires with fewer than 30,000 or more than 120,000 public chains, plus five repertoires with anomalous nucleotide sharing, were excluded from co-occurrence clustering. Entries here come from immuneACCESS through TCRdb and include only in-frame sequences with V and J called. Some clones fail to appear in such tables; in the studies checked, an unresolved V gene covers under half of the shortfall, and the cause of the remainder is unknown. From that table come the V and J calls and clone size; the DNA was used to work out D and trimming. The sample records hundreds of thousands of clones, about 74% of which are singletons. Under 2% of the sample goes to the ten largest clones.

Trimming removed 3 bases from V and 7 bases from J; the gene matches leave 3 bases unexplained. Spanning cysteine to phenylalanine, the CDR3 consists of 15 amino acids. The read is trimmed to its CDR3 DNA, 45 bases read in frame from base 1. The germline V gene provides CDR1 KGHSH and CDR2 LQKENI. This TCR derives from a woman aged 25 to 45 in good health and CMV-seronegative. Input material: PBMCs. The chain joins TRBV18 to TRBJ1-6; 10 bases in the middle match TRBD1. The DNA sequence reads TGTGCCAGCTCACCCTCGGGACAGGGGAATTCACCCCTCCACTTT. This yields the protein CASSPSGQGNSPLHF.